A single sample gave rise to the 31 T cell receptor beta chains below, sequenced in a study of blood T cell repertoires in COVID-19. The table came from immunoSEQ multiplex PCR; TCRdb's copy has only in-frame clones and leaves some out. The table lists some 180,000 clones, 85% to 90% of them singletons. Sequenced: PBMCs or T cells enriched from blood (not recorded which). The receptors stem from a man aged 40-49 years who had recovered from COVID-19.

This chain links TRBV3-1 (or the pseudogene TRBV3-2) with TRBJ2-3, with D perhaps TRBD2 (5 bases). Germline CDR1 and CDR2: LGHDT and YNNKEL (reference sequence). The CDR3 length is 12 residues. Trimming took 4 bases from V and 8 from J, leaving 10 bases between them. As DNA, the CDR3 is TGTGCCAGCAGCCCTTTGGGAGCTACGCAGTATTTT. Its translation: CASSPLGATQYF.

The J gene is TRBJ2-2, the V gene TRBV7-9; 7 nucleotides match TRBD1. Germline trimming cut 4 bases from V and 6 bases from J; bases unmatched to any gene: 14. CDR3 length: 17 amino acids. Germline V lookup: CDR1 SEHNR, CDR2 FQNEAQ (reference sequence). The CDR3 reads CASSSSAGTAGSGELFF. Written as DNA, the CDR3 is TGTGCCAGCAGCTCCTCCGCCGGGACAGCTGGATCCGGGGAGCTGTTTTTT.

The CDR3 DNA reads as TGCGCCAGCAGCTTGGAGGGGGAGAATGGCTACACCTTC. Encoded protein: CASSLEGENGYTF. This chain links TRBV5-1 with TRBJ1-2, with a weak D call TRBD1 (6 bases). Germline V gives CDR1 SGHRS, CDR2 YFSETQ. The V end lost 0 bases, the J end lost 6 bases, and 9 bases lay between the germline ends. The CDR3 consists of 13 residues.

This clone was counted a single time. This sequence joins TRBV6-5 and TRBJ2-2, with 7 nucleotides matching TRBD2. Germline CDR1 is MNHEY and CDR2 is SVGAGI. This CDR3 comprises 14 residues. Trimming at V came to 8 bases and at J to 0 bases, leaving 3 bases not matched to a gene. The CDR3 region is CASRSGTNTGELFF. For the CDR3, the DNA is TGTGCCAGCCGAAGCGGGACGAACACCGGGGAGCTGTTTTTT.

This rearrangement joins TRBV24-1 to TRBJ1-3, with D possibly being TRBD1 (6 bases). The tail of the sequence fits TRBJ2-2 better, so the J call may be wrong. Germline CDR1 KGHDR, CDR2 SFDVKD. The CDR3 extends over 15 amino acids. The CDR3 region is CATSDLTGTTGELFF. The CDR3 region has the DNA TGTGCCACCAGTGATTTAACAGGGACCACCGGGGAGCTGTTTTTT.

The J gene is TRBJ1-5, the V gene TRBV10-2; 10 bases agree with TRBD1. This CDR3 comprises 15 residues. Per the germline V gene, CDR1 is WSHSY and CDR2 is SAAADI. Trimming cost V 6 bases and J 2 bases; bases outside gene matches: 4. The CDR3 protein is CASRTGTGGNQPQHF. CDR3 DNA: TGCGCCAGCAGAACCGGGACAGGGGGCAATCAGCCCCAGCATTTT.

Only one count was recorded for this clone. The genes are TRBV3-1 (or the pseudogene TRBV3-2) and TRBJ2-2, with TRBD1 matching over 9 bases. The length of the CDR3 is 15 residues. Germline V gives CDR1 LGHDT, CDR2 YNNKEL (reference sequence). V trimming: 8 bases; J trimming: 5 bases; junction bases outside the gene matches: 9. CDR3 sequence: CASGRPGQGTGELFF. Written as DNA, the CDR3 is TGTGCCAGCGGACGTCCTGGACAGGGGACCGGGGAGCTGTTTTTT.

The chain employs TRBV7-2 and TRBJ2-2, with 15 bases fitting TRBD2. The junction had 5 bases not matched to a gene; V was cut back by 1 base and J by 2 bases. The germline gives CDR1 SGHTA, CDR2 FQGNSA. The CDR3 is 19 amino acids. The CDR3, as DNA: TGTGCCAGCAGCTTAGACGGGACTAGCGGGAGGCTAAACACCGGGGAGCTGTTTTTT. As protein: CASSLDGTSGRLNTGELFF.

The chain has TRBV7-9 and TRBJ2-7; 8 bases are shared with TRBD1. Trimming took 2 bases from V and 7 from J; bases not matched to a gene: 7. The CDR3 length is 14 residues. From germline, CDR1 is SEHNR and CDR2 FQNEAQ (reference sequence). The CDR3 is CASSLQGAPFEQYF. In DNA form, the CDR3 reads TGTGCCAGCAGCTTACAGGGGGCTCCATTTGAGCAGTACTTC.

The rearrangement joins TRBV19 to TRBJ2-5, with D possibly TRBD1 on 5 matching bases. Trimming took 7 bases from V and 3 from J, leaving 15 bases between them. This CDR3 region has 14 residues. Per germline, CDR1 LNHDA and CDR2 SQIVND (reference sequence). This CDR3 is CASTPGQGKETQYF. For the CDR3, the DNA is TGTGCCAGTACCCCTGGACAAGGGAAAGAGACCCAGTACTTC. Supplemented by reference TRBV19 and TRBJ2-5, the full variable domain reads DGGITQSPKYLFRKEGQNVTLSCEQNLNHDAMYWYRQDPGQGLRLIYYSQIVNDFQKGDIAEGYSVSREKKESFPLTVTSAQKNPTAFYLCASTPGQGKETQYFGPGTRLLVL.

The DNA of the CDR3 is TGTGCCAGCAGCCAAGATGGGGCTAGCGGGGTGGTGGCTTACAATGAGCAGTTCTTC. Protein product: CASSQDGASGVVAYNEQFF. The V and J genes are TRBV4-2 and TRBJ2-1, with 9 nucleotides matching TRBD2. This CDR3 has 19 residues. CDR1 is LGHNA, CDR2 YNFKEQ, per germline. J was trimmed by 4 bases and V by 0 bases; bases with no gene match: 13.

This clone was seen once. The CDR3 nucleotides are TGTGCCAGCAGCTTGGCGGTAGATCAGCCCCAGCATTTT. Translation: CASSLAVDQPQHF. The rearrangement uses TRBV7-2 and TRBJ1-5; D gene ambiguous. Germline assignment: CDR1 SGHTA and CDR2 FQGNSA. V was clipped by 3 bases and J by 5 bases, with 8 bases between them. This CDR3 comprises 13 residues.

By sample share, this clone is large (0.1 to 1%). The chain uses TRBV13 and TRBJ2-1; 11 bases map to TRBD2. V dropped 4 bases and J dropped 4; count of bases not matched to a gene: 3. CDR3 length equals 15 residues. The germline CDR1 and CDR2 sequences are PRHDT and FYEKMQ (reference sequence). This chain's CDR3 is CASSSLAGGYNEQFF. Written as DNA, the CDR3 is TGTGCCAGCAGCTCGTTAGCGGGAGGGTACAATGAGCAGTTCTTC.

The J gene is TRBJ2-7, the V gene TRBV9, with a possible D match to TRBD2 (7 bases). The CDR3 contains 14 residues. Per the germline V gene, CDR1 is SGDLS and CDR2 is YYNGEE. The ends were cut back, 10 bases at V and 1 base at J, with 18 bases in the middle. The CDR3 loop is CASGGPGGSYEQYF. The CDR3 DNA reads as TGTGCCTCCGGGGGGCCTGGGGGATCCTACGAGCAGTACTTC.

The rearrangement uses TRBV3-1 (or the pseudogene TRBV3-2) and TRBJ1-2, with TRBD1 as a possible D gene (5 bases). This CDR3 spans 14 amino acids. Per the germline V gene, CDR1 is LGHDT and CDR2 is YNNKEL (reference sequence). The ends were cut back, 1 base at V and 8 bases at J, with 14 bases in the middle. DNA of the CDR3: TGTGCCAGCAGCCAAGGAAGGGCAGGGCTGGGCTACACCTTC. It translates to CASSQGRAGLGYTF.

The chain employs TRBV5-4 and TRBJ2-3, with D perhaps matching TRBD2 (5 bases). CDR3 length: 15 amino acids. CDR1 and CDR2 from the germline V gene are SGHNT and YYREEE (reference sequence). V was trimmed by 7 bases and J by 2 bases, leaving 17 bases between them. CDR3 DNA sequence: TGTGCCAGCGCTACCGACGGGAAAAACACAGATACGCAGTATTTT. As protein: CASATDGKNTDTQYF.

The CDR3: CASSLALGSSYEQYF. The CDR3 nucleotides are TGTGCCAGCAGCTTGGCCCTGGGCTCCTCCTACGAGCAGTACTTC. This chain uses TRBV5-4 with TRBJ2-7; no definite D call. V lost 0 bases and J 0 bases, leaving 10 bases between the germline ends. Per the germline V gene, CDR1 is SGHNT and CDR2 is YYREEE (reference sequence). The CDR3 has 15 residues.

This sequence joins TRBV7-8 and TRBJ1-6, with a tentative D call TRBD1 (6 bases). Per the germline V gene, CDR1 is SGHVS and CDR2 is FQNEAQ. The CDR3 has 16 amino acids. V was pared by 5 bases and J by 7 bases, with 18 bases between. The CDR3 protein is CASSLTGNRANSPLHF. CDR3 sequence (DNA): TGTGCCAGCAGCCTTACGGGGAACAGGGCCAATTCACCCCTCCACTTT.

The rearrangement joins TRBV27 to TRBJ1-2; D uncertain. This CDR3 is 13 amino acids long. The V and J ends lost 4 bases and 2 bases respectively, with 8 bases between them. Germline V CDR1 and CDR2: MNHEY, SMNVEV (reference sequence). CDR3 sequence: CASSYGLNYGYTF. In nucleotides, the CDR3 is TGTGCCAGCAGTTATGGGCTAAACTATGGCTACACCTTC.

J is TRBJ2-7 and V is TRBV28, with TRBD2 matching over 10 bases. V dropped 5 bases and J dropped 9; count of bases not matched to a gene: 13. The CDR3 runs to 15 residues. Per germline, CDR1 MDHEN and CDR2 SYDVKM. The CDR3 reads CASSKIAGGFYGQYF. The CDR3 DNA reads as TGTGCCAGCAGTAAGATAGCGGGAGGCTTCTATGGGCAGTACTTC.

This chain connects TRBV7-9 to TRBJ1-2, with D possibly matching TRBD1 (5 bases). Germline CDR1 SEHNR, CDR2 FQNEAQ (reference sequence). CDR3 length equals 12 residues. V was pared by 3 bases and J by 6 bases, with 8 bases between. In DNA, the CDR3 is TGTGCCAGCAGCTTCGGGGGGAATGGCTACACCTTC. Translation: CASSFGGNGYTF.

The V gene is TRBV25-1, the J gene TRBJ1-5, with D uncertain. The CDR3 contains 14 residues. From germline, CDR1 is MGHDK and CDR2 SYGVNS. V dropped 6 bases and J dropped 6 bases, with 15 bases sitting between them. CDR3 nucleotides: TGTGCCAGCAGCAGTCCCAATGTGTTTCAGCCCCAGCATTTT. Amino acids: CASSSPNVFQPQHF.

The chain links TRBV7-6 to TRBJ1-6; perhaps TRBD1 as D (6 bases). Trimming took 3 bases from V and 7 from J, leaving 10 bases between them. The germline V gene encodes CDR1 SGHVS and CDR2 FNYEAQ. The CDR3 covers 14 residues. CDR3 residues: CASSLGGGNSPLHF. DNA for the CDR3: TGTGCCAGCAGCTTGGGCGGGGGCAATTCACCCCTCCACTTT.

This chain uses TRBV9 with TRBJ1-4; D is perhaps TRBD1 (6 bases). This CDR3 spans 17 amino acids. Trimming took off 2 bases at V and 7 bases at J, with 21 bases between the two ends. CDR1 is SGDLS, CDR2 YYNGEE, per germline. CDR3 in amino acids: CASSVELSGAWGEKLFF. The CDR3 DNA sequence: TGTGCCAGCAGCGTGGAACTTTCAGGGGCGTGGGGTGAAAAACTGTTTTTT.

The chain couples TRBV11-3 to TRBJ2-7, with 10 bases fitting TRBD1. Looked up from germline, CDR1 is SGHNT and CDR2 is YENEEA. The length of the CDR3 is 15 residues. The trim removed 5 bases at V and 0 bases at J, leaving 4 bases unmatched. The CDR3 DNA reads TGTGCCAGCAGCCCAGGACAGGGGGGCTCCTACGAGCAGTACTTC. This sequence encodes CASSPGQGGSYEQYF.

The gene calls are TRBV19 and TRBJ1-2; tentative D call: TRBD1 (5 bases). V gave up 7 bases and J gave up 8 bases, with 17 bases separating them. Germline-derived CDR1 and CDR2 are LNHDA and SQIVND (reference sequence). The CDR3 covers 13 residues. The CDR3 region is CASIDTGGGGYTF. The CDR3 region has the DNA TGTGCCAGTATCGACACGGGGGGTGGCGGCTACACCTTC.

V gene TRBV5-4 combines with J gene TRBJ2-5; 7 nucleotides match TRBD1. This CDR3 comprises 15 residues. From germline, CDR1 is SGHNT and CDR2 YYREEE (reference sequence). J was trimmed by 2 bases and V by 4 bases; bases with no gene match: 8. DNA for the CDR3: TGTGCCAGCAGCACTCCCGGGACAGATCAAGAGACCCAGTACTTC. This gives the protein CASSTPGTDQETQYF.

The chain links TRBV11-1 to TRBJ1-2; TRBD1 matches at 8 bases. Germline loops: CDR1 SGHAT, CDR2 FQDESV (reference sequence). The CDR3 sequence is 13 residues long. V lost 5 bases to trimming and J lost 5 bases; unmatched junction nucleotides: 4. The CDR3 DNA reads TGTGCCAGCAGCCGCGACAGGGGTTATGGCTACACCTTC. It specifies CASSRDRGYGYTF.

The chain has TRBV10-3 and TRBJ2-6; D gene ambiguous. The CDR3 is 14 residues long. Germline values: CDR1 ENHRY, CDR2 SYGVKD. V was pared by 10 bases and J by 0 bases, with 10 bases between. CDR3 residues: CATLLGSGANVLTF. The CDR3 bases are TGTGCCACCCTCCTCGGCTCTGGGGCCAACGTCCTGACTTTC.

The gene calls are TRBV7-9 and TRBJ2-3; possible D gene TRBD1, 5 bases. The CDR3 is 13 residues long. CDR1 is SEHNR, CDR2 FQNEAQ, per germline (reference sequence). V lost 10 bases and J 1 base, leaving 12 bases between the germline ends. The CDR3 sequence: CAILRVGTDTQYF. For the CDR3, the DNA is TGTGCCATACTCAGGGTTGGCACAGATACGCAGTATTTT.

The rearrangement links TRBV19 to TRBJ1-4; TRBD1 might be the D (5 bases). This CDR3 contains 15 residues. From germline, CDR1 is LNHDA and CDR2 SQIVND (reference sequence). The germline V and J ends were trimmed by 5 bases and 5 bases, with 15 bases remaining between them. This CDR3 is CASSAGGLQNEKLFF. The CDR3 coding sequence is TGTGCCAGTAGTGCGGGGGGACTGCAAAATGAAAAACTGTTTTTT.